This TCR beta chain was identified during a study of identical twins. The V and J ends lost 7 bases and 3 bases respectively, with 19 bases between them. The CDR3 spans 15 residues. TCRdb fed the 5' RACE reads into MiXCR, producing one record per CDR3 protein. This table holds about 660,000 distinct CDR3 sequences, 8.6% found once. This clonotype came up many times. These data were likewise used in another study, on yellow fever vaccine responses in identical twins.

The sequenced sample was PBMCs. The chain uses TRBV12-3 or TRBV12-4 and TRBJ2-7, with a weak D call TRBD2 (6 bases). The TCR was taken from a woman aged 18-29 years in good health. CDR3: CASTSRDLGNYEQYF. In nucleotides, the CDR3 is TGTGCCAGCACCTCCCGGGACTTGGGGAACTACGAGCAGTACTTC.